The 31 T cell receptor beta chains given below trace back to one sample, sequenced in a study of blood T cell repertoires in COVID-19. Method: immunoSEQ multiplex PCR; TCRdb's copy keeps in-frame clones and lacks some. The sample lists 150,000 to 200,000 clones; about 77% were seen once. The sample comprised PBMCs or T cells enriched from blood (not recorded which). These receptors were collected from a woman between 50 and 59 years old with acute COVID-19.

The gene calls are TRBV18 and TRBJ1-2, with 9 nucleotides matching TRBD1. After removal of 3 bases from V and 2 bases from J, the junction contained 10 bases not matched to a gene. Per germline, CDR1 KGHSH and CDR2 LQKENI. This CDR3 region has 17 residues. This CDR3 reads CASSPLTPGQGNYGYTF. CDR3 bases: TGTGCCAGCTCACCGCTAACGCCGGGACAGGGAAACTATGGCTACACCTTC.

The CDR3 sequence is CALDTSTKKLFF. CDR3 nucleotide sequence: TGTGCTTTGGACACCTCCACGAAAAAACTGTTTTTT. The chain joins TRBV30 to TRBJ1-4; maybe TRBD1 (5 bases). The V gene's germline CDR1 is GTSNPN and CDR2 SVGIG (reference sequence). CDR3 size: 12 residues. Supplemented by reference TRBV30 and TRBJ1-4, the full variable domain reads SQTIHQWPATLVQPVGSPLSLECTVEGTSNPNLYWYRQAAGRGLQLLFYSVGIGQISSEVPQNLSASRPQDRQFILSSKKLLLSDSGFYLCALDTSTKKLFFGSGTQLSVL.

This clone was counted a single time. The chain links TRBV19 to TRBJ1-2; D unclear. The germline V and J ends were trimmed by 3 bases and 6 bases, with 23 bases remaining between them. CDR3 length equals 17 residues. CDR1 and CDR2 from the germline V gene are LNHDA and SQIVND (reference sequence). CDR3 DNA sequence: TGTGCCAGTAGTATGGGCGGCGGGAGTGCCCCCAGGAATGGCTACACCTTC. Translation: CASSMGGGSAPRNGYTF.

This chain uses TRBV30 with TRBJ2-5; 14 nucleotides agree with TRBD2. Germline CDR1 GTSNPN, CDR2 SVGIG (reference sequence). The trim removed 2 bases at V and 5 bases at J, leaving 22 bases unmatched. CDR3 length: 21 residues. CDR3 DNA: TGTGCCTGGAGTACTATTCCTGGACTAGCGGGGGGACGTCTGCCTGGCGAGACCCAGTACTTC. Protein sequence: CAWSTIPGLAGGRLPGETQYF.

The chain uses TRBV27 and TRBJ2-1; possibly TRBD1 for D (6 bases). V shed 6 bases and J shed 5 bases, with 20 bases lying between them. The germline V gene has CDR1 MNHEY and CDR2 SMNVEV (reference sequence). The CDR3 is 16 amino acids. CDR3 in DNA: TGTGCCAGCAGGCGACAGGTTGGATTGGGAGACAATGAGCAGTTCTTC. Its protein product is CASRRQVGLGDNEQFF.

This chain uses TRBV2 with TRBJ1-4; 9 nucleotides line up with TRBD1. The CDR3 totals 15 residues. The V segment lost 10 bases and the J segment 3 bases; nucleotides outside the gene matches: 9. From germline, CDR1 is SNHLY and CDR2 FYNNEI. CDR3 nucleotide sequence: TGTGCCACCGGGACAGGGAGTGTTCCTAATGAAAAACTGTTTTTT. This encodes CATGTGSVPNEKLFF.

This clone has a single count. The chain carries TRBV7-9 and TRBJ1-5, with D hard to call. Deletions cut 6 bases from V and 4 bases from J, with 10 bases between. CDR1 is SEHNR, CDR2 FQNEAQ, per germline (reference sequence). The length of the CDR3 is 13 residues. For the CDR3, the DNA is TGTGCCAGCAGACCGTCGGGGAATCAGCCCCAGCATTTT. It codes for CASRPSGNQPQHF. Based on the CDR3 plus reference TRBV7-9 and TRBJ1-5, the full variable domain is DTGVSQNPRHKITKRGQNVTFRCDPISEHNRLYWYRQTLGQGPEFLTYFQNEAQLEKSRLLSDRFSAERPKGSFSTLEIQRTEQGDSAMYLCASRPSGNQPQHFGDGTRLSIL.

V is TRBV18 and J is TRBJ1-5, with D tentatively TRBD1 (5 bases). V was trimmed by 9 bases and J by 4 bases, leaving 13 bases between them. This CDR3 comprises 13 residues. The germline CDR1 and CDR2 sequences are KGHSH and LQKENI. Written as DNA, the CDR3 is TGTGCCAGTGGGCAGGGACTAAATCAGCCCCAGCATTTT. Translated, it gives CASGQGLNQPQHF.

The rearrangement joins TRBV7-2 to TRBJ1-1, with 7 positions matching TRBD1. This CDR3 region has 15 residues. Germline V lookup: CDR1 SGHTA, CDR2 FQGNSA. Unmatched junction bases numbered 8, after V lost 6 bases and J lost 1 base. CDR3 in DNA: TGTGCCAGCAGGCCACAGGGGTTGGGGAACACTGAAGCTTTCTTT. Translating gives CASRPQGLGNTEAFF.

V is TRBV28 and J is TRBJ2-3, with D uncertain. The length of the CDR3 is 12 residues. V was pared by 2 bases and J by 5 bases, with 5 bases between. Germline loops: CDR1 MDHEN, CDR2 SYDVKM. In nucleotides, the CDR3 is TGTGCCAGCAGTTTAAGAGGAGATACGCAGTATTTT. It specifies CASSLRGDTQYF.

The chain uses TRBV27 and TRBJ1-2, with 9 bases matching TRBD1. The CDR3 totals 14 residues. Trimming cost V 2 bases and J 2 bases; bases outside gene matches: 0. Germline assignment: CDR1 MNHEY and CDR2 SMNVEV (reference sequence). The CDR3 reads CASSLGQGNYGYTF. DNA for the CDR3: TGTGCCAGCAGTTTAGGACAGGGGAACTATGGCTACACCTTC.

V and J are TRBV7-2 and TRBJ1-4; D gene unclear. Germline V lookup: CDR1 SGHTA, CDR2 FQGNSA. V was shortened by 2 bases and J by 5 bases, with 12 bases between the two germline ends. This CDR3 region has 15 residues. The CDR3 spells CASSLMGTVNEKLFF. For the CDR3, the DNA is TGTGCCAGCAGCTTAATGGGCACCGTAAATGAAAAACTGTTTTTT.

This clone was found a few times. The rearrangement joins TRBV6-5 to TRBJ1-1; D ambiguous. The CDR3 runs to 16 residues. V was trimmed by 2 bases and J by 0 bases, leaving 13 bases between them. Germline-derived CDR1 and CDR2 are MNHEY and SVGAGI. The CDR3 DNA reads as TGTGCCAGCAGTTACGGAGGGATGCAGGTGAACACTGAAGCTTTCTTT. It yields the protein CASSYGGMQVNTEAFF.

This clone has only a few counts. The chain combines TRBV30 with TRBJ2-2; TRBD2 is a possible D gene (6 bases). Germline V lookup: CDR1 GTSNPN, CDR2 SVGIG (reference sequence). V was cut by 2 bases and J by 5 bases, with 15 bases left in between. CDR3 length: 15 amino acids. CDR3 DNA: TGTGCCTGGAGTAGCCCCGGGGCGGGGACCGGGGAGCTGTTTTTT. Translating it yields CAWSSPGAGTGELFF.

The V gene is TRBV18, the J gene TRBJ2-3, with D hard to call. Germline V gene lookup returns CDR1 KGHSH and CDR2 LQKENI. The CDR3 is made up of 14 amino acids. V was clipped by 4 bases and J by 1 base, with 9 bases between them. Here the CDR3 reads CASSQTGGTDTQYF. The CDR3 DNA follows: TGTGCCAGCTCACAGACCGGAGGCACAGATACGCAGTATTTT.

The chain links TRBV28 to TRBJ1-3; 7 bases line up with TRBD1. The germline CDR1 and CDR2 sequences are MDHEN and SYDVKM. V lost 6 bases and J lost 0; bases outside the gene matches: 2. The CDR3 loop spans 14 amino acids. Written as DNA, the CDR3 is TGTGCCAGCAGCCAGGGGGACTCTGGAAACACCATATATTTT. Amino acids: CASSQGDSGNTIYF.

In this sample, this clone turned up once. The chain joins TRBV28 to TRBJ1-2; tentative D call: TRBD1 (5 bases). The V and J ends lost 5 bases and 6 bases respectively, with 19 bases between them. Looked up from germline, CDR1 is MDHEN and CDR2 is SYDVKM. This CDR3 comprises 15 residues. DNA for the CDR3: TGTGCCAGCAGTACGCCCGCGGGGGTGGGGGATGGCTACACCTTC. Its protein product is CASSTPAGVGDGYTF.

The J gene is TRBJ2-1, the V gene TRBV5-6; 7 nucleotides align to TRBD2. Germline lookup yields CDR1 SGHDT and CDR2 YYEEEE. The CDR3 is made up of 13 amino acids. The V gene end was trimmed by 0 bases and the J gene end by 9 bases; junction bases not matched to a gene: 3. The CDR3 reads CASSLGSGGEQFF. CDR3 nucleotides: TGTGCCAGCAGCTTGGGATCGGGGGGTGAGCAGTTCTTC.

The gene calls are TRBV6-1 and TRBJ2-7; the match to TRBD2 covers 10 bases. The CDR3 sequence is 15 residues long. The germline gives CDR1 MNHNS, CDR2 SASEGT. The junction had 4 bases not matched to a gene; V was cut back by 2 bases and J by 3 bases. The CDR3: CASSESVAGGYEQYV. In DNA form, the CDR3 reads TGTGCCAGCAGTGAATCCGTAGCGGGGGGCTACGAGCAGTACGTC.

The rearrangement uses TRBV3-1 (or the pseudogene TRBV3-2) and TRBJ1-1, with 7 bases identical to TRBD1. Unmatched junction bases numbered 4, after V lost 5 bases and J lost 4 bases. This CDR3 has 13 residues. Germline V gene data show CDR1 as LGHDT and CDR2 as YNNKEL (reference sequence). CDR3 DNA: TGTGCCAGCAGCTACGGACAGGCCACTGAAGCTTTCTTT. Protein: CASSYGQATEAFF.

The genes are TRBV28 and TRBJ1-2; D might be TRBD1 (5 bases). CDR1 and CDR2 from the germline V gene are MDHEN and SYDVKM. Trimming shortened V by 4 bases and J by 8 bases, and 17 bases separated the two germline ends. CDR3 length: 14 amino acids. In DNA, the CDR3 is TGTGCCAGCAGTTCGCCAGCCAGGGAAGGAGGCTACACCTTC. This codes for CASSSPAREGGYTF.

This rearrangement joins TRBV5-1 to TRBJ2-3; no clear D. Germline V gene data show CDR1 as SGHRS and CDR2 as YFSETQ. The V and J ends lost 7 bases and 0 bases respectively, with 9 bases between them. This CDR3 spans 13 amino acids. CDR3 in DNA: TGCGCCAGCGCCCAGACTAGCACAGATACGCAGTATTTT. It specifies CASAQTSTDTQYF.

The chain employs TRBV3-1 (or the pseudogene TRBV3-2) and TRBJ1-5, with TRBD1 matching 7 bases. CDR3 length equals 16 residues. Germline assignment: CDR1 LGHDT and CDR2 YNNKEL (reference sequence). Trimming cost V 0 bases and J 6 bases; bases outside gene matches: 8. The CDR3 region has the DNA TGTGCCAGCAGCCAAGATCGTGCCAGGGGGATTCAGCCCCAGCATTTT. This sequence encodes CASSQDRARGIQPQHF.

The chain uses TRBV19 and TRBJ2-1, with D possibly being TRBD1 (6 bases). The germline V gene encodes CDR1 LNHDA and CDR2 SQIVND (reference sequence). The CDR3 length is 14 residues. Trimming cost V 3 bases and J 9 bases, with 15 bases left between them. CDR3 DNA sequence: TGTGCCAGTAGTATTAGGGGGTGGGGTGGTGAGCAGTTCTTC. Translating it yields CASSIRGWGGEQFF.

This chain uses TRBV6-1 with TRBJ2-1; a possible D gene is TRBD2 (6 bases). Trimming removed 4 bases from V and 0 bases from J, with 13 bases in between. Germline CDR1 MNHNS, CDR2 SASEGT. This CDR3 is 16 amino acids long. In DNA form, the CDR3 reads TGTGCCAGCAGTGTACGTCCCGGGAGCTCCTACAATGAGCAGTTCTTC. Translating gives CASSVRPGSSYNEQFF.

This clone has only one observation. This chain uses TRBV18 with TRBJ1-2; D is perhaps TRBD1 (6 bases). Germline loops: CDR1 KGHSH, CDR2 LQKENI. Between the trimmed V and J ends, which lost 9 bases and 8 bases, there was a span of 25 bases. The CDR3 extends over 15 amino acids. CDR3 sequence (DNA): TGTGCCAGTTCAAACAACAGGGCAGGGGCTATCGGCTACACCTTC. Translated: CASSNNRAGAIGYTF.

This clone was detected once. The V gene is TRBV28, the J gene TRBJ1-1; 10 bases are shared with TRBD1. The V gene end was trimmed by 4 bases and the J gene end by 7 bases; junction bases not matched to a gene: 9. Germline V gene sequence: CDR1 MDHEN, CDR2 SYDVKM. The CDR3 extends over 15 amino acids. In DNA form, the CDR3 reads TGTGCCAGCAGTTCGCAGACAGGGGGCTGGGGTGAAGCTTTCTTT. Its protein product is CASSSQTGGWGEAFF. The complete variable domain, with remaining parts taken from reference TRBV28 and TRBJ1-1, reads DVKVTQSSRYLVKRTGEKVFLECVQDMDHENMFWYRQDPGLGLRLIYFSYDVKMKEKGDIPEGYSVSREKKERFSLILESASTNQTSMYLCASSSQTGGWGEAFFGQGTRLTVV.

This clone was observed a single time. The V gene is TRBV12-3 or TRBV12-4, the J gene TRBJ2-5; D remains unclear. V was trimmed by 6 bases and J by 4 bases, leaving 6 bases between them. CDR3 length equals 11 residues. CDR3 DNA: TGTGCCAGCAGGTCCTCAGAGACCCAGTACTTC. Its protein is CASRSSETQYF.

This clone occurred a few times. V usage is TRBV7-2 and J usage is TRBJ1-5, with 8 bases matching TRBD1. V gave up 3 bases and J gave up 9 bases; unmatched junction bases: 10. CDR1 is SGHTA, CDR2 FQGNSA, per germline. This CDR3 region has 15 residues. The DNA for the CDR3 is TGTGCCAGCAGCTTTACAGGGGGGGGAACCGGGCCCCAGCATTTT. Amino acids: CASSFTGGGTGPQHF.

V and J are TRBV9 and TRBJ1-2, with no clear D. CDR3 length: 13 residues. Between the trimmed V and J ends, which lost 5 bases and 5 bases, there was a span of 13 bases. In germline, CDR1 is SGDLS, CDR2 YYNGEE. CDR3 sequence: CASSDAGSYGYTF. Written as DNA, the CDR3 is TGTGCCAGCAGTGACGCAGGCTCTTATGGCTACACCTTC.

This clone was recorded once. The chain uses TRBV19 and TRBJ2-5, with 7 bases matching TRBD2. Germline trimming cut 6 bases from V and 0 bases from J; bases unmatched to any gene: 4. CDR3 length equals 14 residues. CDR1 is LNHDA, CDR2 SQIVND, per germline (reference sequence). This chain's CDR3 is CASSRRGDQETQYF. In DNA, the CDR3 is TGTGCCAGTAGCCGTCGGGGGGACCAAGAGACCCAGTACTTC.